This T cell receptor (beta chain) was sequenced for a study of T cell changes during pregnancy in multiple sclerosis. The protocol was immunoSEQ multiplex PCR, while the TCRdb copy is restricted to in-frame clones and leaves out a portion. The repertoire consists of 75,000 to 95,000 clones, with roughly 92% occurring once and the leading ten covering approximately 2%. Germline V CDR1 and CDR2: KGHSH, LQKENI. The CDR3 is 16 amino acids. V trimming: 3 bases; J trimming: 7 bases; junction bases outside the gene matches: 9. V is TRBV18 and J is TRBJ1-4; 9 bases fit TRBD1. This TCR came from a female donor with multiple sclerosis, enrolled in a pregnancy study. Sequenced material: peripheral blood, taken after pregnancy. CDR3 residues: CASSPQETGGSEKLFF. CDR3 nucleotide sequence: TGTGCCAGCTCACCGCAGGAGACAGGGGGGAGTGAAAAACTGTTTTTT.